This TCR beta chain was identified in a study of T cell responses to AZD1222 COVID-19 vaccine. Trimming cost V 3 bases and J 4 bases, with 15 bases left between them. This CDR3 comprises 15 residues. This table comes from immunoSEQ multiplex PCR, and its TCRdb copy is limited to in-frame clones, with some not included. Found here are 68,000 or so clones, 88% of them singletons; the top ten hold under 8.5%. This TCR was sampled from an adult in good health. The rearrangement links TRBV5-3 to TRBJ2-3; D is uncertain. TRBV5-3 qualifies as an ORF whose function is uncertain. The sequenced sample was peripheral blood, obtained on day 0 of AZD1222 vaccination. DNA for the CDR3: TGTGCCAGAAGCTCCGCCTATTGCGAAGCAGATACGCAGTATTTT. Its protein product is CARSSAYCEADTQYF.